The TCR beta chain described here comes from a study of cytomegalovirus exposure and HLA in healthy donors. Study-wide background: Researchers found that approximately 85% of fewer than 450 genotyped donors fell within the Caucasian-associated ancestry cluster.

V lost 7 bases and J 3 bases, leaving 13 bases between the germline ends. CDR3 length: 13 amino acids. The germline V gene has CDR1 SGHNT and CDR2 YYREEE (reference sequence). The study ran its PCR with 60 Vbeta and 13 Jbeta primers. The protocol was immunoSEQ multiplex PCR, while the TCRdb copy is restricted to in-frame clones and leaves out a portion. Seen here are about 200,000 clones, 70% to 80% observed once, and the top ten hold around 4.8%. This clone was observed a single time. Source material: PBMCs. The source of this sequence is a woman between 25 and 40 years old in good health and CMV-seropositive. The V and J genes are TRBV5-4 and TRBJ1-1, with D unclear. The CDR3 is CASQIMEDTEAFF. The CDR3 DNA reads TGTGCCAGCCAAATTATGGAGGACACTGAAGCTTTCTTT. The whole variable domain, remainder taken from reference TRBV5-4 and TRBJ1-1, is ETGVTQSPTHLIKTRGQQVTLRCSSQSGHNTVSWYQQALGQGPQFIFQYYREEENGRGNFPPRFSGLQFPNYSSELNVNALELDDSALYLCASQIMEDTEAFFGQGTRLTVV.